These 31 T cell receptor beta chains were sequenced from one sample in a study of cytomegalovirus exposure and HLA in healthy donors listed by TCRdb under 2017. The protocol used for the library was the immunoSEQ multiplex PCR assay. For the multiplex PCR, a mixture combining 60 forward primers for TCR Vbeta segments and 13 reverse primers for TCR Jbeta segments was used. TCRdb obtained this table from immuneACCESS and retained in-frame rearrangements with V and J assigned. These tables miss some clones; where compared with another copy, unresolved V genes account for less than half of the shortfall, and the remainder is unexplained. The sample yields about 69,000 clones; about 70% were counted once. The ten largest clones add up to 2.5% to 3.5% of the sample. The sample was PBMCs. The receptor source for this set is a man younger than 35 in good health and CMV-seronegative.

V is TRBV5-1 and J is TRBJ1-1, with D maybe TRBD1 (5 bases). Trimming left V 2 bases short and J 2 bases short, with 10 bases between. Germline CDR1 reads SGHRS; CDR2 reads YFSETQ. This CDR3 spans 14 amino acids. CDR3 region: CASSFVGDNTEAFF. Written as DNA, the CDR3 is TGCGCCAGCAGCTTTGTAGGGGATAACACTGAAGCTTTCTTT.

In nucleotides, the CDR3 is TGTGCCAGCACCCCAGGGTCTAATTCACCCCTCCACTTT. As protein: CASTPGSNSPLHF. V is TRBV25-1 and J is TRBJ1-6, with D maybe TRBD1 (5 bases). V was clipped by 7 bases and J by 6 bases, with 10 bases between them. The CDR3 totals 13 residues. Germline V CDR1 and CDR2: MGHDK, SYGVNS.

The chain recombines TRBV5-1 with TRBJ2-5, with 7 nucleotides matching TRBD1. The DNA end favors TRBJ2-7, so the J call may be wrong. Germline CDR1 and CDR2: SGHRS and YFSETQ. The CDR3 is made up of 16 amino acids. CDR3 DNA sequence: TGCGCCAGCAGCTTGGGTATGGGGACAGCACCCTACGAGCAGTACTTC. Protein product: CASSLGMGTAPYEQYF.

The chain has TRBV5-1 and TRBJ1-4; 9 positions agree with TRBD1. The CDR3 runs to 15 residues. Germline CDR1 is SGHRS and CDR2 is YFSETQ. V lost 4 bases and J lost 1; bases outside the gene matches: 2. The CDR3 DNA is TGCGCCAGCAGCCCGGGACAGGGAACTAATGAAAAACTGTTTTTT. Its translation is CASSPGQGTNEKLFF. Using reference TRBV5-1 and TRBJ1-4 for the parts outside the CDR3, the full variable domain is KAGVTQTPRYLIKTRGQQVTLSCSPISGHRSVSWYQQTPGQGLQFLFEYFSETQRNKGNFPGRFSGRQFSNSRSEMNVSTLELGDSALYLCASSPGQGTNEKLFFGSGTQLSVL.

V gene TRBV19 combines with J gene TRBJ1-5, with 10 bases matching TRBD1. Germline CDR1 LNHDA, CDR2 SQIVND (reference sequence). The CDR3 has 14 amino acids. Losses at the gene ends were 5 bases for V and 5 bases for J; bases not matched to a gene: 3. The CDR3 loop reads CASSWGTGDQPQHF. CDR3 bases: TGTGCCAGTAGTTGGGGGACAGGGGATCAGCCCCAGCATTTT.

The V and J genes are TRBV11-2 and TRBJ1-2; D gene ambiguous. Trimming stripped 3 bases from V and 4 bases from J, with 12 bases between. The germline gives CDR1 SGHAT, CDR2 FQNNGV. The CDR3 has 14 residues. The CDR3, as DNA: TGTGCCAGCAGCTTCGACGGAGGTGGCTATGGCTACACCTTC. Its protein product is CASSFDGGGYGYTF.

The V call is TRBV11-2, the J call TRBJ2-2, with a tentative D call TRBD2 (5 bases). Germline lookup yields CDR1 SGHAT and CDR2 FQNNGV. With 4 bases removed from V and 6 bases from J, the gap between germline ends came to 21 bases. The CDR3 has 17 amino acids. CDR3: CASSWLDFGGISGELFF. The DNA of the CDR3 is TGTGCCAGCAGCTGGTTGGACTTTGGAGGTATCTCCGGGGAGCTGTTTTTT.

The chain employs TRBV2 and TRBJ1-2; tentatively, D is TRBD1 (6 bases). V was cut by 4 bases and J by 5 bases, with 11 bases left in between. CDR1 and CDR2 (germline): SNHLY, FYNNEI. This CDR3 is 13 amino acids long. CDR3 protein: CASSVGAQYGYTF. CDR3 nucleotide sequence: TGTGCCAGCAGTGTGGGGGCGCAGTATGGCTACACCTTC.

This clone has more than one count but fewer than ten. This chain links TRBV7-2 with TRBJ1-1, with D perhaps matching TRBD1 (6 bases). The CDR3 loop spans 15 amino acids. Germline-derived CDR1 and CDR2 are SGHTA and FQGNSA. V lost 5 bases to trimming and J lost 1 base, with 14 bases between them. CDR3 nucleotides: TGTGCCAGCAGCCGCGAGGGGACAAAGAACACTGAAGCTTTCTTT. As protein: CASSREGTKNTEAFF.

J is TRBJ2-1 and V is TRBV7-3; 7 bases agree with TRBD1. Per germline, CDR1 SGHTA and CDR2 FQGTGA. V shed 4 bases, J shed 6 bases, and the junction held 6 bases outside the gene matches. The CDR3 runs to 14 residues. This CDR3 is CASSSRDSSNEQFF. CDR3 DNA: TGTGCCAGCAGCTCCCGGGACAGTTCCAATGAGCAGTTCTTC. The entire variable domain, with the rest obtained from reference TRBV7-3 and TRBJ2-1, is as follows: GAGVSQTPSNKVTEKGKYVELRCDPISGHTALYWYRQSLGQGPEFLIYFQGTGAADDSGLPNDRFFAVRPEGSVSTLKIQRTERGDSAVYLCASSSRDSSNEQFFGPGTRLTVL.

This clone turned up a few times. This sequence joins TRBV6-5 and TRBJ1-5; 8 positions match TRBD1. This CDR3 region has 15 residues. Trimming at V came to 5 bases and at J to 6 bases, leaving 9 bases not matched to a gene. Germline-derived CDR1 and CDR2 are MNHEY and SVGAGI. For the CDR3, the DNA is TGTGCCAGCAGTGTAGGACAGGGAAAAACTCAGCCCCAGCATTTT. Translation: CASSVGQGKTQPQHF.

This sequence joins TRBV6-6 and TRBJ2-1, with 14 bases fitting TRBD2. V gave up 4 bases and J gave up 7 bases; unmatched junction bases: 3. The CDR3 has 15 amino acids. Germline assignment: CDR1 MNHNY and CDR2 SVGAGI (reference sequence). Written as DNA, the CDR3 is TGTGCCAGCAGTTTGAGGACTAGCGGGGGGAATGAGCAGTTCTTC. Its translation: CASSLRTSGGNEQFF.

CDR3 DNA: TGTGCCAGCTCACCGTTCGCGACGGGGAACACCGGGGAGCTGTTTTTT. Translating it yields CASSPFATGNTGELFF. The rearrangement links TRBV18 to TRBJ2-2; D remains unclear. Germline lookup yields CDR1 KGHSH and CDR2 LQKENI. Trimming stripped 3 bases from V and 1 base from J, with 12 bases between. CDR3 length: 16 residues.

This chain links TRBV5-1 with TRBJ1-1; weak D call: TRBD1 (5 bases). Trimming pared 0 bases from V and 6 bases from J, leaving 15 bases between. This CDR3 region has 15 residues. The germline V gene has CDR1 SGHRS and CDR2 YFSETQ. The CDR3 here is CASSLDGQGPSEAFF. In DNA, the CDR3 is TGCGCCAGCAGCTTGGATGGCCAGGGTCCGTCTGAAGCTTTCTTT. The whole variable domain, filled in from reference TRBV5-1 and TRBJ1-1, reads KAGVTQTPRYLIKTRGQQVTLSCSPISGHRSVSWYQQTPGQGLQFLFEYFSETQRNKGNFPGRFSGRQFSNSRSEMNVSTLELGDSALYLCASSLDGQGPSEAFFGQGTRLTVV.

CDR3 nucleotides: TGTGCCAGCAGTCCAGGGGGCCCTGCCCAAGAGACCCAGTACTTC. It yields the protein CASSPGGPAQETQYF. The chain links TRBV2 to TRBJ2-5; 8 nucleotides agree with TRBD1. The junction had 6 bases not matched to a gene; V was cut back by 5 bases and J by 1 base. The CDR3 length is 15 residues. Germline CDR1 SNHLY, CDR2 FYNNEI.

This chain links TRBV5-5 with TRBJ1-1; a weak D match, TRBD1 (5 bases). The CDR3 length is 13 residues. The V gene lost 0 bases and the J gene lost 4 bases, with 7 bases spanning the gap. Germline V gene data show CDR1 as SGHKS and CDR2 as YYEKEE (reference sequence). The CDR3 here is CASSLEGVTEAFF. In DNA form, the CDR3 reads TGTGCCAGCAGCTTGGAAGGGGTCACTGAAGCTTTCTTT.

The gene calls are TRBV5-6 and TRBJ2-3, with 7 positions matching TRBD2. The CDR3 extends over 15 amino acids. The V and J ends lost 1 base and 3 bases, in that order; junction bases with no gene match: 5. The V gene's germline CDR1 is SGHDT and CDR2 YYEEEE. The CDR3 nucleotides read TGTGCCAGCAGCTTGACTGGGGGGGGGACAGATACGCAGTATTTT. This encodes CASSLTGGGTDTQYF.

This clone was seen a handful of times. This chain uses TRBV5-1 with TRBJ1-1; no clear D gene. The CDR3 covers 16 residues. With 1 base removed from V and 2 bases from J, the gap between germline ends came to 15 bases. Germline assignment: CDR1 SGHRS and CDR2 YFSETQ. The CDR3 bases are TGCGCCAGCAGCTTGAGGCAGCGCGACCTAAACACTGAAGCTTTCTTT. This gives the protein CASSLRQRDLNTEAFF.

CDR3 sequence (DNA): TGTGCCAGCAGCCAAACCGGGACAGGGAGCCACGAGCAGTACTTC. It specifies CASSQTGTGSHEQYF. This chain joins TRBV28 and TRBJ2-7, with 9 nucleotides matching TRBD1. The ends lost 6 bases at V and 5 bases at J; junction bases unmatched: 11. The V gene's germline CDR1 is MDHEN and CDR2 SYDVKM. The CDR3 length is 15 residues.

V gene TRBV18 combines with J gene TRBJ1-3, with TRBD1 matching 7 bases. The CDR3 has 15 residues. Germline CDR1 is KGHSH and CDR2 is LQKENI. With 3 bases clipped from V and 2 bases from J, the junction kept 4 bases outside the gene matches. This CDR3 reads CASSPLTGPGNTIYF. CDR3 DNA sequence: TGTGCCAGCTCACCGCTGACAGGGCCTGGAAACACCATATATTTT.

The chain is built from TRBV9 and TRBJ2-2; D gene ambiguous. The germline V and J ends were trimmed by 4 bases and 4 bases, with 11 bases remaining between them. CDR3 length: 14 amino acids. Looked up from germline, CDR1 is SGDLS and CDR2 is YYNGEE. In DNA form, the CDR3 reads TGTGCCAGCAGCCCCAACTCTGGCACCGGGGAGCTGTTTTTT. Amino acids: CASSPNSGTGELFF.

This clone was seen more than once but under ten times. CDR3 bases: TGTGCCAGCAGTCCCACAGGGTTAGGTAATGAAAAACTGTTTTTT. Encoded protein: CASSPTGLGNEKLFF. The chain combines TRBV27 with TRBJ1-4, with D possibly TRBD1 on 6 matching bases. The CDR3 sequence is 15 residues long. Trimming took off 5 bases at V and 4 bases at J, with 14 bases between the two ends. Germline CDR1 is MNHEY and CDR2 is SMNVEV (reference sequence).

V gene TRBV19 combines with J gene TRBJ2-5; 14 positions agree with TRBD2. This CDR3 has 16 residues. CDR1 is LNHDA, CDR2 SQIVND, per germline (reference sequence). After removal of 1 base from V and 5 bases from J, the junction contained 3 bases not matched to a gene. The CDR3: CASSIARTSGGETQYF. In nucleotides, the CDR3 is TGTGCCAGTAGTATAGCCCGGACTAGCGGGGGGGAGACCCAGTACTTC.

This chain connects TRBV7-2 to TRBJ1-1; the D is unclear. The germline V gene has CDR1 SGHTA and CDR2 FQGNSA. The V end was cut by 1 base, the J end by 4 bases, with 7 bases between. This CDR3 contains 13 residues. CDR3 region: CASSLGLRTEAFF. The CDR3 DNA follows: TGTGCCAGCAGCTTAGGCCTGCGCACTGAAGCTTTCTTT.

The V gene is TRBV5-1, the J gene TRBJ2-7; TRBD2 is a possible D gene (5 bases). Per the germline V gene, CDR1 is SGHRS and CDR2 is YFSETQ. The CDR3 runs to 15 residues. With 1 base removed from V and 7 bases from J, the gap between germline ends came to 18 bases. CDR3 loop: CASSLRPSGEGEQYF. The CDR3 coding sequence is TGCGCCAGCAGCTTGCGTCCCAGCGGAGAAGGGGAGCAGTACTTC.

The rearrangement joins TRBV6-1 to TRBJ1-1, with unresolved D. CDR3 length equals 15 residues. Looked up from germline, CDR1 is MNHNS and CDR2 is SASEGT. The V and J ends lost 6 bases and 4 bases respectively, with 18 bases between them. The CDR3 is CASRTQAAGGTEAFF. DNA of the CDR3: TGTGCCAGCAGGACCCAGGCTGCCGGTGGCACTGAAGCTTTCTTT.

The chain recombines TRBV2 with TRBJ2-1, with TRBD1 identical over 8 bases. This CDR3 contains 16 residues. The junction had 11 bases not matched to a gene; V was cut back by 4 bases and J by 6 bases. CDR1 is SNHLY and CDR2 is FYNNEI in the germline V gene. The CDR3 DNA reads as TGTGCCAGCAGTGCCCTCGGACAGGGTCCGATCAATGAGCAGTTCTTC. It specifies CASSALGQGPINEQFF. Based on the CDR3 plus reference TRBV2 and TRBJ2-1, the full variable domain is EPEVTQTPSHQVTQMGQEVILRCVPISNHLYFYWYRQILGQKVEFLVSFYNNEISEKSEIFDDQFSVERPDGSNFTLKIRSTKLEDSAMYFCASSALGQGPINEQFFGPGTRLTVL.

This clone has just a few counts. The chain recombines TRBV5-5 with TRBJ2-3; D remains ambiguous. The CDR3 extends over 13 amino acids. In germline, CDR1 is SGHKS, CDR2 YYEKEE (reference sequence). V was shortened by 1 base and J by 1 base, with 4 bases between the two germline ends. CDR3 sequence: CASSLPGTDTQYF. The CDR3 coding sequence is TGTGCCAGCAGCTTGCCCGGCACAGATACGCAGTATTTT.

V is TRBV30 and J is TRBJ1-5; the D is unclear. The CDR3 spans 15 residues. The V and J ends lost 0 bases and 1 base respectively, with 10 bases between them. Germline CDR1 GTSNPN, CDR2 SVGIG (reference sequence). The CDR3 coding sequence is TGTGCCTGGAGTGTTCGCGAGGGAAGCAATCAGCCCCAGCATTTT. The encoded protein is CAWSVREGSNQPQHF.

The V call is TRBV21-1, the J call TRBJ2-7; the table's D call, TRBD2, was not checked against the DNA. TRBV21-1 corresponds to a pseudogene. This CDR3 is built from 14 residues. CDR3 bases: TGTGCCAGCGCCTGCGGGAGAACCTTAGACGAGCAGTACTTC. This sequence encodes CASACGRTLDEQYF.

J is TRBJ1-1 and V is TRBV19; perhaps TRBD1 as D (6 bases). Deletions cut 3 bases from V and 5 bases from J, with 13 bases between. The CDR3 consists of 14 residues. CDR1 and CDR2 from the germline V gene are LNHDA and SQIVND (reference sequence). CDR3 in amino acids: CASSIRNRATEAFF. The CDR3 DNA reads TGTGCCAGTAGTATTCGGAACAGGGCAACTGAAGCTTTCTTT.